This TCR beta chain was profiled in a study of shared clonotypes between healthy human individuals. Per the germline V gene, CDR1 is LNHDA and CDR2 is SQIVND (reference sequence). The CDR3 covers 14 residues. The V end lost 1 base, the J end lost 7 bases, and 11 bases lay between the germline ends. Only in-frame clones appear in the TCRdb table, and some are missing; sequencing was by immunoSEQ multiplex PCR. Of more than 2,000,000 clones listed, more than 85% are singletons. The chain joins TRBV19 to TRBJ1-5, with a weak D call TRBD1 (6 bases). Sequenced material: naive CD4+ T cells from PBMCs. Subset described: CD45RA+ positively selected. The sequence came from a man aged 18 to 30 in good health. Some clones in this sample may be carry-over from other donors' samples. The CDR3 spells CASSIGRGWQPQHF. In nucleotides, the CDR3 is TGTGCCAGTAGTATAGGCAGGGGATGGCAGCCCCAGCATTTT.